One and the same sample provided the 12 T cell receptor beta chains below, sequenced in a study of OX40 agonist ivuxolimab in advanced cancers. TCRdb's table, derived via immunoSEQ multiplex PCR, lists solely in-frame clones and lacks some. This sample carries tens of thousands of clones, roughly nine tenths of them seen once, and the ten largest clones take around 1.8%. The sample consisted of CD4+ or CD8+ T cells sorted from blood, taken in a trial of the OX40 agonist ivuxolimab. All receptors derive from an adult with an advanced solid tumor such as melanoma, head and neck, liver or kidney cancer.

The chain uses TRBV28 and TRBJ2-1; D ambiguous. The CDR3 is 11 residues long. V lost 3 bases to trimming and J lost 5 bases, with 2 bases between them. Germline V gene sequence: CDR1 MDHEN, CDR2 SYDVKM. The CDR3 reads CASSFNNEQFF. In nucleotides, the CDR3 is TGTGCCAGCAGTTTTAACAATGAGCAGTTCTTC. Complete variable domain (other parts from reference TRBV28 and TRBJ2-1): DVKVTQSSRYLVKRTGEKVFLECVQDMDHENMFWYRQDPGLGLRLIYFSYDVKMKEKGDIPEGYSVSREKKERFSLILESASTNQTSMYLCASSFNNEQFFGPGTRLTVL.

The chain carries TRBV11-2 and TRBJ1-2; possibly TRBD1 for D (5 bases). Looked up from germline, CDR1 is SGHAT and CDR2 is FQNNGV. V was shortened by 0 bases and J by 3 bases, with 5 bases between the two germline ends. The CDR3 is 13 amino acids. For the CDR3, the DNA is TGTGCCAGCAGCTTAGAACAGGACTATGGCTACACCTTC. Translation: CASSLEQDYGYTF. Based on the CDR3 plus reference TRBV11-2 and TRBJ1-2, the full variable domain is EAGVAQSPRYKIIEKRQSVAFWCNPISGHATLYWYQQILGQGPKLLIQFQNNGVVDDSQLPKDRFSAERLKGVDSTLKIQPAKLEDSAVYLCASSLEQDYGYTFGSGTRLTVV.

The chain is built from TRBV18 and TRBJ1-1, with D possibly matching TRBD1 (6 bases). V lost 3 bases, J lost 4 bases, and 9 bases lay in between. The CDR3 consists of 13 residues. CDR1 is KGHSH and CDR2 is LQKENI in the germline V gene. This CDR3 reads CASSPTGSTEAFF. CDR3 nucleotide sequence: TGTGCCAGCTCACCCACAGGGTCCACTGAAGCTTTCTTT.

This CDR3 is CASSSSGDPTYNEQFF. The CDR3 DNA follows: TGTGCCAGCAGTAGTAGCGGGGACCCCACCTACAATGAGCAGTTCTTC. The chain joins TRBV7-2 to TRBJ2-1, with 8 bases fitting TRBD2. Germline loops: CDR1 SGHTA, CDR2 FQGNSA. V lost 6 bases to trimming and J lost 2 bases; unmatched junction nucleotides: 9. This CDR3 region has 16 residues.

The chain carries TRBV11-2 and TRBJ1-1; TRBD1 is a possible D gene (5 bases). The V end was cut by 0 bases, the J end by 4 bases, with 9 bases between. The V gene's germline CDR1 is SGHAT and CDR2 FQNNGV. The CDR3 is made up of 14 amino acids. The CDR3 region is CASSLEETATEAFF. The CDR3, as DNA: TGTGCCAGCAGCTTAGAAGAGACAGCCACTGAAGCTTTCTTT. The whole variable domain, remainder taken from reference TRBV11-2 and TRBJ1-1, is EAGVAQSPRYKIIEKRQSVAFWCNPISGHATLYWYQQILGQGPKLLIQFQNNGVVDDSQLPKDRFSAERLKGVDSTLKIQPAKLEDSAVYLCASSLEETATEAFFGQGTRLTVV.

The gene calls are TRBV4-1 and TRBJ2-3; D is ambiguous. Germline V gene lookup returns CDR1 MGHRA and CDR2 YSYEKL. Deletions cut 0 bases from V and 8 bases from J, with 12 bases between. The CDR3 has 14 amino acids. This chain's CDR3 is CASSQDWTATTQYF. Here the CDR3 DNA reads TGCGCCAGCAGCCAAGATTGGACCGCAACTACGCAGTATTTT.

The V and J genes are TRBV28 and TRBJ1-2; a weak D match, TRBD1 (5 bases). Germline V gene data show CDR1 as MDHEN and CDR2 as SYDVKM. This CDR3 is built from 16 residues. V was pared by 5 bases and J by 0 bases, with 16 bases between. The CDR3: CASSLPGDATNYGYTF. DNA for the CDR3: TGTGCCAGCAGTCTCCCCGGGGACGCAACTAACTATGGCTACACCTTC.

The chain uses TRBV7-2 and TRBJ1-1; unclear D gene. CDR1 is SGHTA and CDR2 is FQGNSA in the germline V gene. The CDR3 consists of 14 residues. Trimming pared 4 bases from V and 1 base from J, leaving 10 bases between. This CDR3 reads CASSWWGGNTEAFF. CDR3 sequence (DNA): TGTGCCAGCAGCTGGTGGGGTGGGAACACTGAAGCTTTCTTT. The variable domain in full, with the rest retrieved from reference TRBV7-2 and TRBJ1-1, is GAGVSQSPSNKVTEKGKDVELRCDPISGHTALYWYRQSLGQGLEFLIYFQGNSAPDKSGLPSDRFSAERTGGSVSTLTIQRTQQEDSAVYLCASSWWGGNTEAFFGQGTRLTVV.

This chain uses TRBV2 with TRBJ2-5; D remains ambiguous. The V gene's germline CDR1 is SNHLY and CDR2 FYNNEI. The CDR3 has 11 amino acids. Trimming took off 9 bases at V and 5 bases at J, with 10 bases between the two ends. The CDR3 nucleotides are TGTGCCAGTGACCGTGGGGAGACCCAGTACTTC. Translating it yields CASDRGETQYF. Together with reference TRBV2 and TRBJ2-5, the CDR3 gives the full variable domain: EPEVTQTPSHQVTQMGQEVILRCVPISNHLYFYWYRQILGQKVEFLVSFYNNEISEKSEIFDDQFSVERPDGSNFTLKIRSTKLEDSAMYFCASDRGETQYFGPGTRLLVL.

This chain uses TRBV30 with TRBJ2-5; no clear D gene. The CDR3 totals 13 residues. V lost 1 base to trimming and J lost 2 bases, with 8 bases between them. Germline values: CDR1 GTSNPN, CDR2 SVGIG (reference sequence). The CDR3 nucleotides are TGTGCCTGGAGTGAGCACAGTCAAGAGACCCAGTACTTC. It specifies CAWSEHSQETQYF.

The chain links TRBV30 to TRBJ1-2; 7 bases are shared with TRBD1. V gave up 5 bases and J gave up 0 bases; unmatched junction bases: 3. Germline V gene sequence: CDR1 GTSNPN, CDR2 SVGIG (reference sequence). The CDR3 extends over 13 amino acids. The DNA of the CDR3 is TGTGCCTGGGGGACAGCAGCTAACTATGGCTACACCTTC. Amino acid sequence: CAWGTAANYGYTF.

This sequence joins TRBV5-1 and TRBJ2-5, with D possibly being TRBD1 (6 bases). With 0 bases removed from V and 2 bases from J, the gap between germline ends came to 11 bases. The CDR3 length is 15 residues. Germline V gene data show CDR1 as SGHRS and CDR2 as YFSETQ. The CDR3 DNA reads TGCGCCAGCAGCTTGGCCCCCCAGGGGCAAGAGACCCAGTACTTC. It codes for CASSLAPQGQETQYF.